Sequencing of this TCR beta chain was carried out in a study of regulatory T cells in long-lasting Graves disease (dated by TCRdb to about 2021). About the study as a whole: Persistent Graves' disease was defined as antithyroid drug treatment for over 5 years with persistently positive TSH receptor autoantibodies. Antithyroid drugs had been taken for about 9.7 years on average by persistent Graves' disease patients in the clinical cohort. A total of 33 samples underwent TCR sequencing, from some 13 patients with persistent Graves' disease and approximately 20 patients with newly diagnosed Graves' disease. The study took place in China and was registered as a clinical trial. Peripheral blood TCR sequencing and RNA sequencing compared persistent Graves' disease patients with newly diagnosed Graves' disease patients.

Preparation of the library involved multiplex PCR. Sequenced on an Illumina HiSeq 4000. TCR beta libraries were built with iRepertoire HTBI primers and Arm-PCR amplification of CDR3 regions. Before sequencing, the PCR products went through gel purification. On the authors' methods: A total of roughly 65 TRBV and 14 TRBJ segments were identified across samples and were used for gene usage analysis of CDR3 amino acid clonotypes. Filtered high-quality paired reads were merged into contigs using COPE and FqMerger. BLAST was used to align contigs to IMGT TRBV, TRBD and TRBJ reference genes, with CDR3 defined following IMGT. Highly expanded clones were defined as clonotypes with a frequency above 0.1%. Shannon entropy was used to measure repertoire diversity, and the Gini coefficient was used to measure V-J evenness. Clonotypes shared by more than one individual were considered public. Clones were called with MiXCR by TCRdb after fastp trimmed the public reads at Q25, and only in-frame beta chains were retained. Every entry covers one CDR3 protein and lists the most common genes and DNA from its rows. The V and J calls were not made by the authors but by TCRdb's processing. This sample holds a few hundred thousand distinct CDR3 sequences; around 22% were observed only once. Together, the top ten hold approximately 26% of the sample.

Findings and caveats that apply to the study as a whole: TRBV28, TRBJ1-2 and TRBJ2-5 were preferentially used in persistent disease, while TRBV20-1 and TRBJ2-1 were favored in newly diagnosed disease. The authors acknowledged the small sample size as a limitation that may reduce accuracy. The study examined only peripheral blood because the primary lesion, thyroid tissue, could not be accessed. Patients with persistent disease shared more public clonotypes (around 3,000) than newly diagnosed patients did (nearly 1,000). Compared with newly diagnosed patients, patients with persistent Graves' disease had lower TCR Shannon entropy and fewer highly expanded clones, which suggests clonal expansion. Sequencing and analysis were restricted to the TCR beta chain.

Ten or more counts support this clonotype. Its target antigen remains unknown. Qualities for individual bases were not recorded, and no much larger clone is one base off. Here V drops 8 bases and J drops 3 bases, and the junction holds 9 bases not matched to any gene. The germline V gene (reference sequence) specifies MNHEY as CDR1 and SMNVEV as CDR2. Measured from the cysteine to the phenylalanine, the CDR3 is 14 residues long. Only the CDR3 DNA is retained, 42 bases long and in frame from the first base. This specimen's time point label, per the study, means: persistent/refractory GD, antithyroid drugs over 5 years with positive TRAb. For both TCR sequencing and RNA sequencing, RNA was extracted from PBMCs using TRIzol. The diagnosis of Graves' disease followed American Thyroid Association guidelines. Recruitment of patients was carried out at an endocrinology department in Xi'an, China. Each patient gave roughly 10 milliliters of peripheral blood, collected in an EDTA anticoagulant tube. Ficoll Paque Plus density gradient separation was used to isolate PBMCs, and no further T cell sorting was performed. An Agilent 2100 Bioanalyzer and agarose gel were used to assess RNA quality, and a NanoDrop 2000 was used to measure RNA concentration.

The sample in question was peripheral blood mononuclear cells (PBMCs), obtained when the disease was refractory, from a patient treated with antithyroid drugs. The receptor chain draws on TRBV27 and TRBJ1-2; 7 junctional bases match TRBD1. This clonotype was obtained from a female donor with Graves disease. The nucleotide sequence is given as TGTGCCAGCCGGACCGGGGACAGCCACTATGGCTACACCTTC. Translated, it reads CASRTGDSHYGYTF.